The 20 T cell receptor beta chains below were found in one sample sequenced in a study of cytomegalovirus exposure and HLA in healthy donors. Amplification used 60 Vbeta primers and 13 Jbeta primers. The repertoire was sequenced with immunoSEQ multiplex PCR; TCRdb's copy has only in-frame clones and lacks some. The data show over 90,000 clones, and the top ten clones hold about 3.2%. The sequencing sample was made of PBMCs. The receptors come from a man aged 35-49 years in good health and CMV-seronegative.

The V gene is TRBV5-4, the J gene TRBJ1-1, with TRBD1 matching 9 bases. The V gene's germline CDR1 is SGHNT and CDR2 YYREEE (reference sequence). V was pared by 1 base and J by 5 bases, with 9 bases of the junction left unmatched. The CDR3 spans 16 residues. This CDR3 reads CASSLSGTGLSTEAFF. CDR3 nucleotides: TGTGCCAGCAGCTTGTCTGGGACAGGGTTATCTACTGAAGCTTTCTTT.

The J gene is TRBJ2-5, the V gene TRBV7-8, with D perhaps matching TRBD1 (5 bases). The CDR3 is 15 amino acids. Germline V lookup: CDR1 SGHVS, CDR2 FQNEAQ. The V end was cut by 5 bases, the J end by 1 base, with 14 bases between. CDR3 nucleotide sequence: TGTGCCAGCAGCCAAAGTCTGGACACCCAAGAGACCCAGTACTTC. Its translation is CASSQSLDTQETQYF.

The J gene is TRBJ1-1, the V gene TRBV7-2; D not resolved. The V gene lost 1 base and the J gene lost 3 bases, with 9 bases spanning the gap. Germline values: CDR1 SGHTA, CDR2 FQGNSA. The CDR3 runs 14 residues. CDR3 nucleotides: TGTGCCAGCAGCTTAGTAAGGGAGGACACTGAAGCTTTCTTT. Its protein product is CASSLVREDTEAFF.

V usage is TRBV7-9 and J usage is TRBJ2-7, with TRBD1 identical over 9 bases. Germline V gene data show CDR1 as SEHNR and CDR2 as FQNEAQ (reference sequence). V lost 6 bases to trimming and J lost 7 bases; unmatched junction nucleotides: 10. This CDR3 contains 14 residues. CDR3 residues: CASSSTGGIGEQYF. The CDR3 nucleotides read TGTGCCAGCAGTTCGACAGGGGGGATCGGGGAGCAGTACTTC.

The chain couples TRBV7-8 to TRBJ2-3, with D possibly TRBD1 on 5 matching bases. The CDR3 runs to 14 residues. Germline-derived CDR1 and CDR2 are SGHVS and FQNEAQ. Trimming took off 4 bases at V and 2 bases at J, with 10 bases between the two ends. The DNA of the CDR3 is TGTGCCAGCAGCTCCTTGACAGTCACAGATACGCAGTATTTT. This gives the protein CASSSLTVTDTQYF.

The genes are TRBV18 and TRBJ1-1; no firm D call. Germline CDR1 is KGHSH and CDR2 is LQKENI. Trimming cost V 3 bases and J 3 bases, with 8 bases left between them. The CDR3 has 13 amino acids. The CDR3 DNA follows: TGTGCCAGCTCACCTACCGGGGACACTGAAGCTTTCTTT. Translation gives CASSPTGDTEAFF.

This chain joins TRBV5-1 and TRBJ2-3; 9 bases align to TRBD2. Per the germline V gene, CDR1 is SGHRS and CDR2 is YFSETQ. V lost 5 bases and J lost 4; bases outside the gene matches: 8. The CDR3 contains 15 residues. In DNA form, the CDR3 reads TGCGCCAGCAGACGCGGGGGGGCGTCCTCAGATACGCAGTATTTT. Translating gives CASRRGGASSDTQYF.

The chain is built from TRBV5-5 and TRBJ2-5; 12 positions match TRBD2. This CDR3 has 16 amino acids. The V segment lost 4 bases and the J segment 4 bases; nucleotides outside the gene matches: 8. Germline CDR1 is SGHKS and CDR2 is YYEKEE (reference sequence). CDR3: CASSPRLAGALETQYF. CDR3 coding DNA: TGTGCCAGCAGCCCTAGACTAGCGGGAGCTCTAGAGACCCAGTACTTC.

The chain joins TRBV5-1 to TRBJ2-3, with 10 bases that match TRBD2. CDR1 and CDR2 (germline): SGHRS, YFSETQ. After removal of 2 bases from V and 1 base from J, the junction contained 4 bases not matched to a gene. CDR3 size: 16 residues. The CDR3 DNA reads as TGCGCCAGCAGCTTTTCTAGCGGGGGTCGCACAGATACGCAGTATTTT. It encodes CASSFSSGGRTDTQYF.

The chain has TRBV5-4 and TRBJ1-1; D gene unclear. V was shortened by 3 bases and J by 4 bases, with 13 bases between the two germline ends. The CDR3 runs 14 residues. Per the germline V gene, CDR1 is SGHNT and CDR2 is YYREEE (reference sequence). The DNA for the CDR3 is TGTGCCAGCAGCTGGGGAGGGCGGGGCACTGAAGCTTTCTTT. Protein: CASSWGGRGTEAFF.

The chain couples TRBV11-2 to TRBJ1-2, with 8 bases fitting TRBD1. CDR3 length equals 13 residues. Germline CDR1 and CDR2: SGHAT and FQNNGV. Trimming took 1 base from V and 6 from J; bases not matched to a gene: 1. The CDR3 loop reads CASSLGTGNGYTF. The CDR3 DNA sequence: TGTGCCAGCAGCTTAGGGACAGGGAATGGCTACACCTTC. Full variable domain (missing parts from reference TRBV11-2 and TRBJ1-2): EAGVAQSPRYKIIEKRQSVAFWCNPISGHATLYWYQQILGQGPKLLIQFQNNGVVDDSQLPKDRFSAERLKGVDSTLKIQPAKLEDSAVYLCASSLGTGNGYTFGSGTRLTVV.

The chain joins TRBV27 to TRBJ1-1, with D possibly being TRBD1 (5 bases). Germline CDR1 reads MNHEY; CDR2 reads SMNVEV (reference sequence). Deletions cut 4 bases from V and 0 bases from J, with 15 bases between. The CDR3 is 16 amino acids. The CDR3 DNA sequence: TGTGCCAGCAGTTCAGGGTCGGAGGGCATGAACACTGAAGCTTTCTTT. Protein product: CASSSGSEGMNTEAFF.

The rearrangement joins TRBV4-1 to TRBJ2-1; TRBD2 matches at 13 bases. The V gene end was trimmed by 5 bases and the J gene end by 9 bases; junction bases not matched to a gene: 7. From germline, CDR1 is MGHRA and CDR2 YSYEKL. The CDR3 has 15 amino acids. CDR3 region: CASSSGLAGAGEQFF. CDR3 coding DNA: TGCGCCAGCAGCAGTGGACTAGCGGGGGCGGGTGAGCAGTTCTTC.

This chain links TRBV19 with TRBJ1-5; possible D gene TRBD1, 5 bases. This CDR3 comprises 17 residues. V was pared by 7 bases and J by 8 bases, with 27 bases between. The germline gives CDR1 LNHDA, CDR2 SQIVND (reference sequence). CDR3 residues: CASNSGGGSISAEPQHF. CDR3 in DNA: TGTGCCAGTAACTCCGGGGGGGGGTCTATATCAGCGGAGCCCCAGCATTTT. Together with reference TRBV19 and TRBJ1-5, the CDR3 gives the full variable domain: DGGITQSPKYLFRKEGQNVTLSCEQNLNHDAMYWYRQDPGQGLRLIYYSQIVNDFQKGDIAEGYSVSREKKESFPLTVTSAQKNPTAFYLCASNSGGGSISAEPQHFGDGTRLSIL.

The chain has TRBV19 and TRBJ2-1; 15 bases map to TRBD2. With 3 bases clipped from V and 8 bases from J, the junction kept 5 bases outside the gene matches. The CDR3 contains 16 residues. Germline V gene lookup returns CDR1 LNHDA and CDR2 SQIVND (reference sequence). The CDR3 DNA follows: TGTGCCAGTAGTATGTGGACTAGCGGGAGGGCGTATGAGCAGTTCTTC. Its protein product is CASSMWTSGRAYEQFF.

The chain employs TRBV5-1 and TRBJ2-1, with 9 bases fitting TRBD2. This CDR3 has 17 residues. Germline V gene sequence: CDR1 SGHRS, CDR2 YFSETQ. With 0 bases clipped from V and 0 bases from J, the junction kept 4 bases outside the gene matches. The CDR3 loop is CASSLVPSGTSYNEQFF. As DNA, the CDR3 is TGCGCCAGCAGCTTGGTGCCTAGCGGGACCTCCTACAATGAGCAGTTCTTC.

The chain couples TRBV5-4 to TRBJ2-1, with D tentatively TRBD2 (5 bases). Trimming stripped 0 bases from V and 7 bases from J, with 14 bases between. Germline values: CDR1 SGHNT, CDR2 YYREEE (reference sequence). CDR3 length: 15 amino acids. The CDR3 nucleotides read TGTGCCAGCAGCTTGGGCAGCGGATCTTTTAATGAGCAGTTCTTC. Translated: CASSLGSGSFNEQFF. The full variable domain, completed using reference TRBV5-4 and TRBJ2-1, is ETGVTQSPTHLIKTRGQQVTLRCSSQSGHNTVSWYQQALGQGPQFIFQYYREEENGRGNFPPRFSGLQFPNYSSELNVNALELDDSALYLCASSLGSGSFNEQFFGPGTRLTVL.

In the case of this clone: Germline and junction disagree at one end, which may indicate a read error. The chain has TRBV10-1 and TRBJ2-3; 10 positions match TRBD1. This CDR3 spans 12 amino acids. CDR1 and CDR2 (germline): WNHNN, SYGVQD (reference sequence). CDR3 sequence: CASSGDRGESRF. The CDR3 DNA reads TGCGCCAGCAGTGGGGACAGGGGAGAGAGCCGATTT.

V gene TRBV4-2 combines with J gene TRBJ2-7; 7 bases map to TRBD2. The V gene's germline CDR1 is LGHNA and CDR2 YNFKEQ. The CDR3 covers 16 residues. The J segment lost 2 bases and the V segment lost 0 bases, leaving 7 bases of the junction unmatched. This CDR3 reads CASSQDGEGFPYEQYF. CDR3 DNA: TGTGCCAGCAGCCAAGATGGGGAGGGGTTCCCCTACGAGCAGTACTTC.

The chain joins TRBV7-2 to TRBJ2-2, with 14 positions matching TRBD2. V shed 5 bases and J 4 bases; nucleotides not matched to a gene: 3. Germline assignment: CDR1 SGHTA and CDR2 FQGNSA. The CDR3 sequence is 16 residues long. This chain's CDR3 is CASSGTSGGFTGELFF. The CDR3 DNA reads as TGTGCCAGCAGCGGGACTAGCGGGGGATTCACCGGGGAGCTGTTTTTT.